A selection of T cell receptor beta chains follows, all from one sample in a study of blood T cell repertoires in COVID-19. Only in-frame clones appear in the TCRdb table, and some are missing; sequencing was by immunoSEQ multiplex PCR. The repertoire consists of about 170,000 clones, with 70% to 90% occurring once and the leading ten covering 0.45% to 0.6%. Specimen: peripheral blood. The receptors originated from a man in his sixties with COVID-19, enrolled during active disease. Each CDR3 is given with its conserved first and last residue. Each record gives: D gene, V gene, clone size, J gene, CDR3 DNA, CDR3 protein. D genes are given only for firm matches. Rows give clone size only sometimes, using once, few, many, or a class for an expanded clone.

>TRBD1|TRBV18|NA|TRBJ2-7
TGTGCCAGCTCAACGGGACAGGGGTACGAGCAGTACTTC
CASSTGQGYEQYF
>NA|TRBV18|once|TRBJ2-5
TGTGCCAGCTCACCGAGCATAGCGGATAAAGAGACCCAGTACTTC
CASSPSIADKETQYF
>NA|TRBV18|NA|TRBJ1-5
TGTGCCAGCTCACCCGAGGCCAGCCGGCCCCAGCATTTT
CASSPEASRPQHF
>TRBD2|TRBV11-2|NA|TRBJ2-1
TGTGCCAGCAGCTTACACGCTATTTCGGGGAGCGGGAACAATGAGCAGTTCTTC
CASSLHAISGSGNNEQFF
>NA|TRBV7-9|NA|TRBJ1-1
TGTGCCACCCCCCGGGTGGGGAGGGACACTGAAGCTTTCTTT
CATPRVGRDTEAFF
>TRBD1|TRBV19|NA|TRBJ1-2
TGTGCCAGTAGTACCACAGGGGTGGAAGGCTACACCTTC
CASSTTGVEGYTF
>NA|TRBV10-3|NA|TRBJ2-6
TGTGCCATCAGTGATTCGGCGGTTAACTCTGGGGCCAACGTCCTGACTTTC
CAISDSAVNSGANVLTF
>NA|TRBV10-3|NA|TRBJ1-1
TGTGCCATCAGTGTTAATCCCCCGGGAAAAGCTTTCTTT
CAISVNPPGKAFF
>TRBD2|TRBV6-6|NA|TRBJ2-1
TGTGCCAGCAGTTCAGCTAGCGGATCCGCCTACAATGAGCAGTTCTTC
CASSSASGSAYNEQFF
>TRBD1|TRBV7-9|few|TRBJ1-1
TGTGCCAGCAGCATAGGGACAGGTGAGGTGAGATTGGAAGCTTTCTTT
CASSIGTGEVRLEAFF
>NA|TRBV4-1|NA|TRBJ2-1
TGCGCCAGCAGCCAAGCACGGGATTACAATGAGCAGTTCTTC
CASSQARDYNEQFF
>NA|TRBV6-2/TRBV6-3|NA|TRBJ1-5
TGTGCCAGCAGTTCCTTCCCCTGGGTGGGCCAGCCCCAGCATTTT
CASSSFPWVGQPQHF
>TRBD1|TRBV7-9|NA|TRBJ1-2
TGTGCCAGCAGCTTAGAAGACAGGGGAACCTATGGCTACACCTTC
CASSLEDRGTYGYTF
>NA|TRBV6-5|NA|TRBJ1-6
TGTGCCAGCAGCCAAGAAGCCTTCGATAATTCACCCCTCCACTTT
CASSQEAFDNSPLHF
>NA|TRBV7-2|NA|TRBJ2-7
TGTGCCAGCAGCTTTCGACTAGACCTATCCTACGAGCAGTACTTC
CASSFRLDLSYEQYF
>TRBD1|TRBV19|NA|TRBJ1-2
TGTGCCAGTAGTCCGGACAGGGATTATGGCTACACCTTC
CASSPDRDYGYTF
>NA|TRBV28|NA|TRBJ2-7
TGTGCCAGCAGCCAACAATACGAGCAGTACTTC
CASSQQYEQYF
>NA|TRBV7-8|NA|TRBJ1-2
TGTGCCAGCAGCTTAAGAGATCAGGCCGCTAACTATGGCTACACCTTC
CASSLRDQAANYGYTF
>NA|TRBV6-2/TRBV6-3|NA|TRBJ1-4
TGTGCCAGCAGTTACTCGGGGCCGAATGAAAAACTGTTTTTT
CASSYSGPNEKLFF
>NA|TRBV30|NA|TRBJ1-2
TGTGCCTGGAGTGGCATACCTCGGGGCTATGGCTACACCTTC
CAWSGIPRGYGYTF
>NA|TRBV6-4|NA|TRBJ2-1
TGTGCCAGCAGTGACTCACCGGGCAATGAGCAGTTCTTC
CASSDSPGNEQFF
>NA|TRBV21-1|NA|TRBJ1-2
TGTGCCAGCAGCACATCGGGACAGGGAGAAACAAATACCAACTATGGCTACACCTTC
CASSTSGQGETNTNYGYTF
>NA|TRBV5-1|NA|TRBJ2-5
TGCGCCAGCAGCTTGGGTCAGGGGCCTCAAGAGACCCAGTACTTC
CASSLGQGPQETQYF
>NA|TRBV14|once|TRBJ1-6
TGTGCCAGCAGCCAATTCCTTAATTCACCCCTCCACTTT
CASSQFLNSPLHF
>TRBD1|TRBV6-6|NA|TRBJ2-1
TGTGCCAGCAGAGCGACAGGGCCCTCAGGCTACAATGAGCAGTTCTTC
CASRATGPSGYNEQFF
>NA|TRBV14|NA|TRBJ1-1
TGTGCCAGCAGCCGCGGTGTGATCACTGAAGCTTTCTTT
CASSRGVITEAFF
>NA|TRBV27|NA|TRBJ2-7
TGTGCCAGCAGTTTCCGCGTGGGTGGACAACCCAGGACCTACGAGCAGTACTTC
CASSFRVGGQPRTYEQYF
>NA|TRBV7-2|NA|TRBJ1-5
TGTGCCAGCAGCCCCGGACAGAATTTACAGCCCCAGCATTTT
CASSPGQNLQPQHF
>NA|TRBV11-2|once|TRBJ1-1
TGTGCCAGCAGACGAAGTACAGGGCCCAACACTGAAGCTTTCTTT
CASRRSTGPNTEAFF
>TRBD1|TRBV6-5|NA|TRBJ2-7
TGTGCCAGCAATTTCGGGACAGGGTACGAGCAGTACTTC
CASNFGTGYEQYF
>NA|TRBV6-2/TRBV6-3|NA|TRBJ1-1
TGTGCCAGCAGTGATCCGCGGGACCATGCTGAAGCTTTCTTT
CASSDPRDHAEAFF
>TRBD1|TRBV27|NA|TRBJ1-2
TGTGCCAGCAGTCTAACACCCCGGGGACAGGGAGCGGGCTACACCTTC
CASSLTPRGQGAGYTF
>NA|TRBV19|NA|TRBJ2-2
TGTGCCAGCGACCGGGACATCAGACCCGGGGAGCTGTTTTTT
CASDRDIRPGELFF
>NA|TRBV6-2/TRBV6-3|NA|TRBJ1-2
TGTGCCAGCAGTTACACCGGGACAAACTATGGCTACACCTTC
CASSYTGTNYGYTF
>NA|TRBV6-5|NA|TRBJ1-5
TGTGCCAGCAGTCTCACCCAGGGAGGGACCCAGCATTTT
CASSLTQGGTQHF
>NA|TRBV19|NA|TRBJ2-1
TGTGCCAGTAGTATCCCCTACCGCGGGCAGTTCTTC
CASSIPYRGQFF
>NA|TRBV21-1|NA|TRBJ2-1
TGTGCCAGCAGCAAAAACGGGACAGATTACAATGAGCAGTTCTTC
CASSKNGTDYNEQFF